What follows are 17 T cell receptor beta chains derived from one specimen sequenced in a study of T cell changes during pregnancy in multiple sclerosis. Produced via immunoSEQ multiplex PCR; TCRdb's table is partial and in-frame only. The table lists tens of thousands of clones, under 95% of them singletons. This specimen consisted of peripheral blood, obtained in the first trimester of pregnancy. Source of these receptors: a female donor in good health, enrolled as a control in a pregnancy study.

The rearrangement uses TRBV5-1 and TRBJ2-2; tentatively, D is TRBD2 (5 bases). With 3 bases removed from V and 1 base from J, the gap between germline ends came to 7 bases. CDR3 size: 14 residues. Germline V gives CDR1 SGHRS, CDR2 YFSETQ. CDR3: CASSSTMNTGELFF. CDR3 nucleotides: TGCGCCAGCAGCTCGACTATGAACACCGGGGAGCTGTTTTTT.

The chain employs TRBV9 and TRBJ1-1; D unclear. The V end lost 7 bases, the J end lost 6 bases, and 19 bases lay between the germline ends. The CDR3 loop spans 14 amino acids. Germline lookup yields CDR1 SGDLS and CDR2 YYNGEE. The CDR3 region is CASGGPGLLPEAFF. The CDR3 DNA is TGTGCCAGCGGAGGCCCAGGTTTACTCCCTGAAGCTTTCTTT.

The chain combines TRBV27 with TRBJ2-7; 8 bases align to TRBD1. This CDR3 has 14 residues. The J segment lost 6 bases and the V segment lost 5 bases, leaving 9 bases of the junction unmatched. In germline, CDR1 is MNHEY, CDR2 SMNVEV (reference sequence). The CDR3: CASSLTTGVGEQYF. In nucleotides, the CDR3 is TGTGCCAGCAGTCTAACGACAGGGGTGGGCGAGCAGTACTTC.

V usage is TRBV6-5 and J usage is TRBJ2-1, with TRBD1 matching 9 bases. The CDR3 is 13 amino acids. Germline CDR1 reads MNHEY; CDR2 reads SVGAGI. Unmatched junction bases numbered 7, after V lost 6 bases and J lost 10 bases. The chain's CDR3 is CASSIQGAGEQFF. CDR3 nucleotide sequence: TGTGCCAGCAGCATACAGGGGGCGGGAGAGCAGTTCTTC.

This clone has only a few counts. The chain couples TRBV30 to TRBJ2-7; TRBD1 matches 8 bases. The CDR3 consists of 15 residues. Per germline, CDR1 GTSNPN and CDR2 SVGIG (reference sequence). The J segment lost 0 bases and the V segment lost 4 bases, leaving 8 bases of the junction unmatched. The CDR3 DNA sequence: TGTGCCTGGAAACAGGACAGGGACAGCTCCTACGAGCAGTACTTC. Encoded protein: CAWKQDRDSSYEQYF.

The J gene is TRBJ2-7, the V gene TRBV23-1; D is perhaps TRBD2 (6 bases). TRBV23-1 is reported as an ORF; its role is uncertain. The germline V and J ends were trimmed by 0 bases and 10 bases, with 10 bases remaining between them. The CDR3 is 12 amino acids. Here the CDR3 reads CASSQSSGDQYF. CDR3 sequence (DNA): TGCGCCAGCAGTCAATCTAGCGGTGATCAGTACTTC.

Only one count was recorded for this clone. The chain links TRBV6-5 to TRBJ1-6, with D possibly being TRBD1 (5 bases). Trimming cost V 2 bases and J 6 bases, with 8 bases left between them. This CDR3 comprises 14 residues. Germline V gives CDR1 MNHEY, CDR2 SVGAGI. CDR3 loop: CASSYGGANSPLHF. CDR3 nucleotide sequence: TGTGCCAGCAGTTACGGAGGGGCTAATTCACCCCTCCACTTT.

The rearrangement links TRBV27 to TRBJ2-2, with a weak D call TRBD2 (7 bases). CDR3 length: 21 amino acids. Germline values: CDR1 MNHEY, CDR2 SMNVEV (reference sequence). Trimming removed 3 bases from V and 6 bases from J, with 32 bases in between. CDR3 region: CASSFLGGQNRLARFPGELFF. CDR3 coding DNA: TGTGCCAGCAGTTTTCTAGGGGGGCAAAATCGACTAGCCAGATTCCCCGGGGAGCTGTTTTTT.

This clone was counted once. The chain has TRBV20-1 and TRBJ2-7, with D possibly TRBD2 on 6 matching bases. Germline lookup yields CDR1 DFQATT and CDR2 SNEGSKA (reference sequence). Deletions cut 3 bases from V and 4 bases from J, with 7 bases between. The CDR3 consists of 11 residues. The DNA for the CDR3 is TGCAGTGCTAGGGGAGGTTACGAGCAGTACTTC. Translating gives CSARGGYEQYF.

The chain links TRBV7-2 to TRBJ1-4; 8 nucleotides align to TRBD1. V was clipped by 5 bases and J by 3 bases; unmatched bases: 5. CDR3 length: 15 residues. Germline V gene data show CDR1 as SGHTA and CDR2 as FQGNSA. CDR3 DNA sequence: TGTGCCAGCAGCCCTGACAGGGGACCTAATGAAAAACTGTTTTTT. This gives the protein CASSPDRGPNEKLFF.

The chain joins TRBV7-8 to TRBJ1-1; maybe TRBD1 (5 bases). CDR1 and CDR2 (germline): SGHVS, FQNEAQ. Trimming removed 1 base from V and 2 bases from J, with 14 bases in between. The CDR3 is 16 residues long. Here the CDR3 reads CASSLGVRTPNTEAFF. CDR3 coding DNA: TGTGCCAGCAGCTTAGGAGTTCGGACACCAAACACTGAAGCTTTCTTT.

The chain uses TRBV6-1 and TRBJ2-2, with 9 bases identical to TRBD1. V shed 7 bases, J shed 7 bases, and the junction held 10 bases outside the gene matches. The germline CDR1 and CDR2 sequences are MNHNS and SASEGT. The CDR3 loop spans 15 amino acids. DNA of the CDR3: TGTGCCAGCACCCGTCCCGGGACAGGGATCGGGGAGCTGTTTTTT. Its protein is CASTRPGTGIGELFF.

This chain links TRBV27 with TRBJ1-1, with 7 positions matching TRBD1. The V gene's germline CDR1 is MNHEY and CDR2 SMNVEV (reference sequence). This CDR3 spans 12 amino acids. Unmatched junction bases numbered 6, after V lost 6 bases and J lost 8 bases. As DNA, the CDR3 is TGTGCCAGCAGAGAGAGGACAGGAGAAGCTTTCTTT. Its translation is CASRERTGEAFF.

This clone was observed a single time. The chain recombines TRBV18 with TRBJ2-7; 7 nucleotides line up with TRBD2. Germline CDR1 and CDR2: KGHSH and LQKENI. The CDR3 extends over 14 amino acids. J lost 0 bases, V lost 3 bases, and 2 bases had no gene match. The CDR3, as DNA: TGTGCCAGCTCACCGGGGGGGACCTCCTACGAGCAGTACTTC. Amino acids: CASSPGGTSYEQYF. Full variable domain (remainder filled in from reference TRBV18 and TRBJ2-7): NAGVMQNPRHLVRRRGQEARLRCSPMKGHSHVYWYRQLPEEGLKFMVYLQKENIIDESGMPKERFSAEFPKEGPSILRIQQVVRGDSAAYFCASSPGGTSYEQYFGPGTRLTVT.

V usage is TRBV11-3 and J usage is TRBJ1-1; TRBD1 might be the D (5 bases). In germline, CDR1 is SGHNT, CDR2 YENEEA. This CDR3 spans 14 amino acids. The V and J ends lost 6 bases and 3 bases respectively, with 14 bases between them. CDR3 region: CASRGFGGDTEAFF. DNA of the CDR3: TGTGCCAGCAGGGGGTTCGGGGGGGACACTGAAGCTTTCTTT.

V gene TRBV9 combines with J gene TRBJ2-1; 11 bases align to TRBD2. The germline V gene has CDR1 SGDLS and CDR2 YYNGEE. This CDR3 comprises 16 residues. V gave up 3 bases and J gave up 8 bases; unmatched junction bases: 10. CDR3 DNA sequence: TGTGCCAGCAGCGGTGATAGCGGGAGGGCCTGGGATGAGCAGTTCTTC. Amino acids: CASSGDSGRAWDEQFF.

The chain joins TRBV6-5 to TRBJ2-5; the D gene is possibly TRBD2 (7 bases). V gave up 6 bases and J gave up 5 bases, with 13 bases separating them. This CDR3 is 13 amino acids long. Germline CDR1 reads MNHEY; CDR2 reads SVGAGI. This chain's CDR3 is CASSLQGGETQYF. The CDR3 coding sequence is TGTGCCAGCAGCCTACAGGGAGGGGAGACCCAGTACTTC.